This T cell receptor beta chain was retrieved from a study of blood T cell repertoires in COVID-19. Study context: Donors in the United States, Italy and Spain gave samples during acute or convalescent COVID-19. T cells, B-cell-depleted T cells, or PBMCs supplied cDNA or gDNA.

Germline V CDR1 and CDR2: SGHTA, FQGNSA. The CDR3 has 14 amino acids. V was cut by 4 bases and J by 0 bases, with 9 bases left in between. Seattle enrolled patients during active infection and tracked them longitudinally. In the original workflow: Reference gene primers were amplified, and this amplification served to estimate nucleated cell counts. Here immunoSEQ multiplex PCR was the method, and the copy in TCRdb shows in-frame clones only, minus some. The V and J calls and clone size are taken from that table; D and trimming were inferred from the DNA. The sample holds approximately 350,000 clones, roughly 90% seen once.

This TCR was recovered from a woman under 40 with COVID-19, enrolled during active disease. The sequenced material came from peripheral blood. This chain connects TRBV7-2 to TRBJ2-5; the D gene is possibly TRBD2 (6 bases). The CDR3 DNA is TGTGCCAGCAGCTCCGGGGGTTACCAAGAGACCCAGTACTTC. It translates to CASSSGGYQETQYF.